What follows is one T cell receptor beta chain and its context. Profiled with immunoSEQ multiplex PCR; TCRdb holds only in-frame clones, not every one. Here the sample spans a few hundred thousand clones, approximately 90% being singletons. Germline CDR1 reads SGHDN; CDR2 reads FVKESK. V shed 0 bases, J shed 7 bases, and the junction held 6 bases outside the gene matches. This CDR3 region has 16 residues. This specimen comes from a study of Ad26.COV2.S vaccination and SARS-CoV-2 variants. Specified treatment: some 20 received Ad26.COV2.S at low or high dose, single or two shots; 5 received placebo; per-sample allocation not given. Samples analyzed were those drawn on day 63 after the first vaccine or placebo injection. Aged 18-55 years, donor was enrolled in Boston in the early 2020s.

The TCR was taken from a person between 18 and 65 years old who received the Ad26.COV2.S COVID-19 vaccine or a placebo. The input for sequencing was peripheral blood, taken in a trial of Ad26.COV2.S vaccine versus placebo. The V gene is TRBV14, the J gene TRBJ2-1; 10 bases fit TRBD2. CDR3 protein: CASSQDGSGRANEQFF. The CDR3 DNA reads as TGTGCCAGCAGCCAAGATGGCAGCGGGAGGGCAAATGAGCAGTTCTTC.